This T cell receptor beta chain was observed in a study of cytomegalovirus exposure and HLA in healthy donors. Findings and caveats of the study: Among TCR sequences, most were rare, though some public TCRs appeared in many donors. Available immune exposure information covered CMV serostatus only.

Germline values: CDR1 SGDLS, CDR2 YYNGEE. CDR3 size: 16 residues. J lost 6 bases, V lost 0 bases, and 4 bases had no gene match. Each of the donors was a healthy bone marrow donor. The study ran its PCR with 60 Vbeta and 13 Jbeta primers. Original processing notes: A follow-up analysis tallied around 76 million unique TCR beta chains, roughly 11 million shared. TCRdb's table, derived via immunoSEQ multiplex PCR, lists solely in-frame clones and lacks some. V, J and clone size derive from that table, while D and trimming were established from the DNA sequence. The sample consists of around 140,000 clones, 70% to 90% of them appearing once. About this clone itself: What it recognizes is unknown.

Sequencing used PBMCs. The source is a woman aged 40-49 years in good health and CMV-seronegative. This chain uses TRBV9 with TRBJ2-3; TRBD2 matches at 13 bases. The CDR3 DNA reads TGTGCCAGCAGCGTAGGACTAGCGGGAGGTCGTGATACGCAGTATTTT. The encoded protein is CASSVGLAGGRDTQYF.